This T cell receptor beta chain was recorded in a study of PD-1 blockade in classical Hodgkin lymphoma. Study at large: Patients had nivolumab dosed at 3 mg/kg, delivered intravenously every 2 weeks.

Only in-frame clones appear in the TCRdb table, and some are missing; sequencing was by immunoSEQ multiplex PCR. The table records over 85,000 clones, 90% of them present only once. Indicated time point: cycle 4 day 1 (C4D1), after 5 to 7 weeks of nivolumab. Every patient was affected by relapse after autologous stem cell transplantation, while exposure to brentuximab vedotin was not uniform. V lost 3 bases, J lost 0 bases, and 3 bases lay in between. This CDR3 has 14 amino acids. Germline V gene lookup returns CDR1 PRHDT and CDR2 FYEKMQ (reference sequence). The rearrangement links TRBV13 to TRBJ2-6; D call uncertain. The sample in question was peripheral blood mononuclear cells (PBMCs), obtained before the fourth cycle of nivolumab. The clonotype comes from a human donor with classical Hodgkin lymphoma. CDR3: CASSFSSGANVLTF. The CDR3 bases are TGTGCCAGCAGCTTCAGCTCTGGGGCCAACGTCCTGACTTTC.